Each of the 29 T cell receptor beta chains below was sequenced from the same sample in a study of blood T cell repertoires in COVID-19. Libraries were prepared by immunoSEQ multiplex PCR; TCRdb keeps only in-frame clonotypes and omits some of them. The sample has under 250,000 clones, 80% to 90% seen once. Material for sequencing was peripheral blood. The receptors were gathered from a woman aged 50 to 60 with active or convalescent COVID-19.

The V call is TRBV4-2, the J call TRBJ1-4; maybe TRBD1 (5 bases). The germline V and J ends were trimmed by 8 bases and 8 bases, with 18 bases remaining between them. This CDR3 contains 14 residues. The germline gives CDR1 LGHNA, CDR2 YNFKEQ. The CDR3 reads CASYLIGGEEKLFF. The CDR3 nucleotides are TGTGCCAGCTACCTTATCGGGGGGGAAGAAAAACTGTTTTTT.

The V and J genes are TRBV7-8 and TRBJ2-7; D gene ambiguous. CDR3 length: 15 residues. Germline V gene sequence: CDR1 SGHVS, CDR2 FQNEAQ. V dropped 3 bases and J dropped 2 bases, with 14 bases sitting between them. Here the CDR3 DNA reads TGTGCCAGCAGCTTGAGTTCCCCCGGTCCCTACGAGCAGTACGTC. This sequence encodes CASSLSSPGPYEQYV.

This chain connects TRBV5-1 to TRBJ2-5, with D perhaps matching TRBD2 (5 bases). V was clipped by 0 bases and J by 2 bases, with 14 bases between them. This CDR3 has 16 residues. From germline, CDR1 is SGHRS and CDR2 YFSETQ. The CDR3 sequence is CASSLVPGSGQETQYF. The CDR3 bases are TGCGCCAGCAGCTTGGTACCAGGTTCGGGACAAGAGACCCAGTACTTC.

The chain carries TRBV4-1 and TRBJ1-6; weak D call: TRBD1 (6 bases). Germline CDR1 is MGHRA and CDR2 is YSYEKL. Trimming took off 5 bases at V and 10 bases at J, with 21 bases between the two ends. CDR3 length: 16 residues. CDR3 sequence reads: CASSSRGPAGESPLHF. The DNA for the CDR3 is TGCGCCAGCAGCTCAAGAGGTCCGGCAGGGGAATCACCCCTCCACTTT.

The CDR3: CASRLYQAGRYEQYV. CDR3 in DNA: TGTGCCAGCAGGCTGTACCAAGCGGGCCGCTACGAGCAGTACGTC. The chain has TRBV5-6 and TRBJ2-7; weak D call: TRBD2 (6 bases). The CDR3 is made up of 15 amino acids. V dropped 5 bases and J dropped 3 bases, with 18 bases sitting between them. The germline V gene encodes CDR1 SGHDT and CDR2 YYEEEE.

This clone was counted once. The J gene is TRBJ1-1, the V gene TRBV9; weak D call: TRBD1 (5 bases). Deletions cut 1 base from V and 0 bases from J, with 10 bases between. This CDR3 region has 15 residues. The germline V gene encodes CDR1 SGDLS and CDR2 YYNGEE. The CDR3 loop reads CASSVSGQMNTEAFF. CDR3 bases: TGTGCCAGCAGCGTATCAGGGCAGATGAACACTGAAGCTTTCTTT.

CDR3 coding DNA: TGTGCCAGTAGTTCTCCCTCGGGACTAGCGGCCTACAATGAGCAGTTCTTC. It codes for CASSSPSGLAAYNEQFF. V usage is TRBV19 and J usage is TRBJ2-1; 11 bases align to TRBD2. Germline V gene lookup returns CDR1 LNHDA and CDR2 SQIVND (reference sequence). With 5 bases clipped from V and 2 bases from J, the junction kept 8 bases outside the gene matches. CDR3 length: 17 residues.

The rearrangement joins TRBV14 to TRBJ2-1, with 7 nucleotides matching TRBD1. The CDR3 contains 16 residues. Trimming cost V 4 bases and J 2 bases; bases outside gene matches: 8. CDR1 SGHDN and CDR2 FVKESK come from the germline V gene. The CDR3 region has the DNA TGTGCCAGCAGCCCAACCGGGACAGATCCCTACAATGAGCAGTTCTTC. Translating gives CASSPTGTDPYNEQFF.

This rearrangement joins TRBV6-5 to TRBJ2-1; 10 bases line up with TRBD1. The germline CDR1 and CDR2 sequences are MNHEY and SVGAGI. Trimming took 8 bases from V and 7 from J; bases not matched to a gene: 8. The CDR3 runs to 14 residues. This chain's CDR3 is CASARDRGRNEQFF. The DNA of the CDR3 is TGTGCCAGCGCCAGGGACAGGGGAAGGAATGAGCAGTTCTTC.

The rearrangement links TRBV18 to TRBJ1-5, with 10 bases aligning to TRBD1. Germline assignment: CDR1 KGHSH and CDR2 LQKENI. The CDR3 has 15 residues. The ends lost 6 bases at V and 2 bases at J; junction bases unmatched: 4. CDR3 coding DNA: TGTGCCAGCTCGCTCGGACAGGGGGGCAATCAGCCCCAGCATTTT. Its protein is CASSLGQGGNQPQHF.

The chain links TRBV13 to TRBJ1-2; D gene uncertain. The CDR3 runs to 17 residues. The V gene's germline CDR1 is PRHDT and CDR2 FYEKMQ (reference sequence). V lost 2 bases to trimming and J lost 3 bases, with 19 bases between them. For the CDR3, the DNA is TGTGCCAGCAGCTTATCGGCGAGGGCAGCCCGGGACTATGGCTACACCTTC. Encoded protein: CASSLSARAARDYGYTF.

The rearrangement joins TRBV29-1 to TRBJ1-1; 10 nucleotides align to TRBD1. CDR1 and CDR2 from the germline V gene are SQVTM and ANQGSEA. After removal of 6 bases from V and 5 bases from J, the junction contained 6 bases not matched to a gene. There are 13 residues in the CDR3. The CDR3 spells CSVTRDRGTEAFF. CDR3 DNA: TGCAGCGTGACCCGGGACAGGGGAACTGAAGCTTTCTTT.

The chain employs TRBV10-3 and TRBJ2-7; 7 bases agree with TRBD2. Germline assignment: CDR1 ENHRY and CDR2 SYGVKD. The V segment lost 0 bases and the J segment 3 bases; nucleotides outside the gene matches: 11. The CDR3 length is 17 residues. The DNA of the CDR3 is TGTGCCATCAGTGAGTCTCCCCGGCTAGCGGAGTACTACGAGCAGTACTTC. Translation gives CAISESPRLAEYYEQYF.

This chain uses TRBV5-1 with TRBJ2-7, with TRBD2 identical over 10 bases. V shed 0 bases and J 4 bases; nucleotides not matched to a gene: 7. The CDR3 spans 16 residues. Germline-derived CDR1 and CDR2 are SGHRS and YFSETQ. CDR3 sequence (DNA): TGCGCCAGCAGCTTGGCCGCTAGCGGGAGTGGTTACGAGCAGTACTTC. Translated: CASSLAASGSGYEQYF. Full variable domain (missing parts from reference TRBV5-1 and TRBJ2-7): KAGVTQTPRYLIKTRGQQVTLSCSPISGHRSVSWYQQTPGQGLQFLFEYFSETQRNKGNFPGRFSGRQFSNSRSEMNVSTLELGDSALYLCASSLAASGSGYEQYFGPGTRLTVT.

The V call is TRBV6-5, the J call TRBJ1-4, with a possible D match to TRBD1 (5 bases). Germline V CDR1 and CDR2: MNHEY, SVGAGI. Between the trimmed V and J ends, which lost 2 bases and 1 base, there was a span of 11 bases. The CDR3 is 16 residues long. CDR3 DNA: TGTGCCAGCAGTTACGGACTAGGGGTAACTAATGAAAAACTGTTTTTT. Translating gives CASSYGLGVTNEKLFF.

This clone was seen once. This chain joins TRBV6-5 and TRBJ2-1; 8 positions match TRBD2. CDR3 length: 14 amino acids. J gave up 6 bases and V 4 bases, and 5 bases lay outside the gene matches. From germline, CDR1 is MNHEY and CDR2 SVGAGI. CDR3 DNA: TGTGCCAGCAGTTCTTTTGCGGGGGGCAATGAGCAGTTCTTC. It translates to CASSSFAGGNEQFF.

This clone turned up a few times. This chain joins TRBV5-1 and TRBJ1-2, with TRBD1 matching 7 bases. Germline CDR1 reads SGHRS; CDR2 reads YFSETQ. This CDR3 comprises 15 residues. Unmatched junction bases numbered 12, after V lost 3 bases and J lost 7 bases. In nucleotides, the CDR3 is TGCGCCAGCAGCTCGGTTTCCGGGACAGAGGGTGGCTACACCTTC. It translates to CASSSVSGTEGGYTF.

V usage is TRBV20-1 and J usage is TRBJ2-1, with TRBD2 matching over 9 bases. The CDR3 is 14 amino acids. With 3 bases clipped from V and 8 bases from J, the junction kept 8 bases outside the gene matches. In germline, CDR1 is DFQATT, CDR2 SNEGSKA (reference sequence). CDR3 DNA sequence: TGCAGTGCTAGTGGGAAGCGGGGGGTCTATGAGCAGTTCTTC. It specifies CSASGKRGVYEQFF.

The gene calls are TRBV6-5 and TRBJ2-5; D is ambiguous. The CDR3 is made up of 16 amino acids. Germline V lookup: CDR1 MNHEY, CDR2 SVGAGI. Trimming took 2 bases from V and 2 from J, leaving 15 bases between them. DNA for the CDR3: TGTGCCAGCAGTTACACACCCTTAAACGGGCAAGAGACCCAGTACTTC. Its translation is CASSYTPLNGQETQYF.

The gene calls are TRBV7-7 and TRBJ1-6, with D uncertain. In germline, CDR1 is SSHAT, CDR2 FNYEAQ (reference sequence). V lost 3 bases and J lost 9, with 21 bases in between. This CDR3 is built from 17 residues. CDR3 amino acids: CASSFFLTNPRFSPLHF. The CDR3 nucleotides are TGTGCCAGCAGCTTTTTCTTGACTAATCCGAGATTTTCACCCCTCCACTTT.

This sequence joins TRBV6-1 and TRBJ1-5; TRBD1 matches at 8 bases. The CDR3 is 17 amino acids. V gave up 4 bases and J gave up 2 bases; unmatched junction bases: 10. Germline lookup yields CDR1 MNHNS and CDR2 SASEGT. CDR3 nucleotide sequence: TGTGCCAGCAGTGCCCAACGACAGACAGGGGGCAATCAGCCCCAGCATTTT. Translated, it gives CASSAQRQTGGNQPQHF.

The rearrangement uses TRBV28 and TRBJ1-1, with TRBD1 identical over 10 bases. The CDR3 runs 16 residues. The J segment lost 2 bases and the V segment lost 9 bases, leaving 12 bases of the junction unmatched. Germline loops: CDR1 MDHEN, CDR2 SYDVKM. This chain's CDR3 is CARAQGTGARNTEAFF. The CDR3 DNA reads TGTGCCAGGGCCCAGGGGACAGGGGCCCGAAACACTGAAGCTTTCTTT.

The chain is built from TRBV6-2 or TRBV6-3 and TRBJ2-7; TRBD2 agrees at 11 bases. Germline values: CDR1 MNHEY, CDR2 SVGEGT. The CDR3 is 15 residues long. V lost 6 bases to trimming and J lost 2 bases; unmatched junction nucleotides: 6. The CDR3 region is CASSHSGRAPYEQYF. CDR3 sequence (DNA): TGTGCCAGCAGCCATAGCGGGAGGGCCCCCTACGAGCAGTACTTC.

The chain employs TRBV3-1 (or the pseudogene TRBV3-2) and TRBJ2-5; 8 bases are shared with TRBD2. The CDR3 is 17 amino acids. The J segment lost 4 bases and the V segment lost 1 base, leaving 11 bases of the junction unmatched. The germline gives CDR1 LGHDT, CDR2 YNNKEL (reference sequence). The DNA for the CDR3 is TGTGCCAGCAGCCAAGGGACGGGGGGGCGATCCCGAGAGACCCAGTACTTC. Translated: CASSQGTGGRSRETQYF.

The chain links TRBV19 to TRBJ1-5; D gene ambiguous. Germline V gives CDR1 LNHDA, CDR2 SQIVND (reference sequence). CDR3 size: 13 residues. V was pared by 6 bases and J by 3 bases, with 9 bases between. This CDR3 is CASRSVDNQPQHF. Here the CDR3 DNA reads TGTGCCAGTAGAAGCGTCGACAATCAGCCCCAGCATTTT.

This chain uses TRBV24-1 with TRBJ2-1, with D tentatively TRBD1 (5 bases). The CDR3 sequence is 12 residues long. Germline values: CDR1 KGHDR, CDR2 SFDVKD. V dropped 7 bases and J dropped 7 bases, with 10 bases sitting between them. The CDR3 DNA is TGTGCCACCAGCTTGACAGTAAATGAGCAGTTCTTC. Protein product: CATSLTVNEQFF.

V is TRBV3-1 (or the pseudogene TRBV3-2) and J is TRBJ1-5, with unresolved D. The V end was cut by 4 bases, the J end by 2 bases, with 6 bases between. This CDR3 spans 13 amino acids. CDR1 is LGHDT, CDR2 YNNKEL, per germline (reference sequence). In DNA form, the CDR3 reads TGTGCCAGCAGCCCAGACGGCAATCAGCCCCAGCATTTT. It specifies CASSPDGNQPQHF.

V is TRBV19 and J is TRBJ2-5, with D possibly matching TRBD1 (6 bases). V dropped 5 bases and J dropped 1 base, with 20 bases sitting between them. The CDR3 sequence is 17 residues long. CDR1 LNHDA and CDR2 SQIVND come from the germline V gene (reference sequence). CDR3 bases: TGTGCCAGTAGTCAAACCGGCCGGGACACCACCCAAGAGACCCAGTACTTC. It yields the protein CASSQTGRDTTQETQYF.

The rearrangement links TRBV3-1 (or the pseudogene TRBV3-2) to TRBJ1-2; perhaps TRBD1 as D (5 bases). Germline V lookup: CDR1 LGHDT, CDR2 YNNKEL (reference sequence). The CDR3 consists of 15 residues. The ends were cut back, 0 bases at V and 0 bases at J, with 8 bases in the middle. The CDR3 DNA sequence: TGTGCCAGCAGCCAAGACGGGGGTCCTAACTATGGCTACACCTTC. Residues: CASSQDGGPNYGYTF.